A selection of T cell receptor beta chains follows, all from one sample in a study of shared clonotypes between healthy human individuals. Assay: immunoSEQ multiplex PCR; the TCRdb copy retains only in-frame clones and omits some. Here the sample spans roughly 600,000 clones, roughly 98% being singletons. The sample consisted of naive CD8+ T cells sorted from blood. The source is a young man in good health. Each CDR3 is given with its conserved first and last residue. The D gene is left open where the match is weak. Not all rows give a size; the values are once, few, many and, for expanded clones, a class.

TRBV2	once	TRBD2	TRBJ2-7	TGTGCCGGCCAGACTAGCGGCTCCTACGAGCAGTACTTC	CAGQTSGSYEQYF
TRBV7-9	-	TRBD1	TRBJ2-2	TGTGCCAGCAGTCAAACCGGGACAGGTATCGCCGGGGAGCTGTTTTTT	CASSQTGTGIAGELFF
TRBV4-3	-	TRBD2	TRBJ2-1	TGCGCCAGCAGCCAAGAGAGGCCGGGACTAGCGGTTTCCAGTGAGCAGTTCTTC	CASSQERPGLAVSSEQFF
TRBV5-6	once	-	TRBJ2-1	TGTGCCAGCAGCTCCTTAGCGATTAGTGAGCAGTTCTTC	CASSSLAISEQFF
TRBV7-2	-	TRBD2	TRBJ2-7	TGTGCCAGCAGCTTCTCTGGGACTAGCGGGAGAGACCCCCACTACGAGCAGTACTTC	CASSFSGTSGRDPHYEQYF
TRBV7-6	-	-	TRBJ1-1	TGTGCCAGCAGCTTAGCCCCCCTATCGGCGTCTGAAGCTTTCTTT	CASSLAPLSASEAFF
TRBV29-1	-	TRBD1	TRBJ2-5	TGCAGCGTGGACGACAGGGCTTACCAAGAGACCCAGTACTTC	CSVDDRAYQETQYF
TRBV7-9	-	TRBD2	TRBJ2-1	TGTGCCAGCAGCTCAGTCGGGGGAGGGACCCCTAGCTCCTACAATGAGCAGTTCTTC	CASSSVGGGTPSSYNEQFF
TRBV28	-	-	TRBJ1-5	TGTGCCAGCACCTTCGGGCAGGGGCTTAATCAGCCCCAGCATTTT	CASTFGQGLNQPQHF
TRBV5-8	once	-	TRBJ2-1	TGTGCCAGCAGCTTTGGCCGGGGCCTCAATGAGCAGTTCTTC	CASSFGRGLNEQFF
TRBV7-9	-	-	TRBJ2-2	TGTGCCAGCAGCTTAGCGGGGGGTGATGGAGACCCGAACACCGGGGAGCTGTTTTTT	CASSLAGGDGDPNTGELFF
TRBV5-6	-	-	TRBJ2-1	TGTGCCAGCAGCACGGGCGGGGCAGGGACAGACAATGAGCAGTTCTTC	CASSTGGAGTDNEQFF
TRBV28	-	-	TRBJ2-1	TGTGCCAGCAACCCGGTAAGGGTGAGCTCCTACAATGAGCAGTTCTTC	CASNPVRVSSYNEQFF
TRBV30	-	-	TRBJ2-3	TGCGGGGGATCACTAGCAACAGATACGCAGTATTTT	CGGSLATDTQYF
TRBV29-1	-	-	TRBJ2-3	TGCAGCGTTGAAAAACCTAGTGAAGATACGCAGTATTTT	CSVEKPSEDTQYF